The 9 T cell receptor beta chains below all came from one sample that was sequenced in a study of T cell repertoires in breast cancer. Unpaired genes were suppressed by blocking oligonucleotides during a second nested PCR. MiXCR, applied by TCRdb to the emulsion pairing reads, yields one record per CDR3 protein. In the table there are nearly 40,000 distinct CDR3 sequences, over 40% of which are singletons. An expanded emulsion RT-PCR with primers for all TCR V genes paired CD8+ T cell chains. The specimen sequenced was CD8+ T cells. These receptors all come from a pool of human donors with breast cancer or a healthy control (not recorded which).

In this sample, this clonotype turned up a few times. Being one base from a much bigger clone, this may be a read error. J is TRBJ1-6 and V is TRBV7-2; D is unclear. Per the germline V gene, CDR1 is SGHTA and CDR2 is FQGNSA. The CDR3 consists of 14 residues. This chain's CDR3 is CVSSLTGQHSPLHF. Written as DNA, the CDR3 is TGTGTCAGCAGCTTGACCGGGCAGCATTCACCCCTCCACTTT.

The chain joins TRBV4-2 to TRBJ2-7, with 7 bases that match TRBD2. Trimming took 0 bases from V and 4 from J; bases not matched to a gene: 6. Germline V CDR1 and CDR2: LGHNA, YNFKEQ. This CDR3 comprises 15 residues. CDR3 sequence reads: CASSQDWGGLYEQYF. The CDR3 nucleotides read TGTGCCAGCAGCCAAGATTGGGGGGGTTTGTACGAGCAGTACTTC.

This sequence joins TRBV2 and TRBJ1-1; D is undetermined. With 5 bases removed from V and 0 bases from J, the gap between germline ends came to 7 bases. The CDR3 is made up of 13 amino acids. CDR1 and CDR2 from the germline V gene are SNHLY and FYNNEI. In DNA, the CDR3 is TGTGCCAGCAGTCAAGACATGAACACTGAAGCTTTCTTT. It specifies CASSQDMNTEAFF.

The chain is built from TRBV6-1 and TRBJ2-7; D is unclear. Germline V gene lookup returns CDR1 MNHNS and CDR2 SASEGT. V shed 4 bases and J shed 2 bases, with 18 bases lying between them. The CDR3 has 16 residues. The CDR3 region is CASSADKGPSPYEQYF. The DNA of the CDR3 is TGTGCCAGCAGTGCAGACAAGGGCCCGAGCCCCTACGAGCAGTACTTC.

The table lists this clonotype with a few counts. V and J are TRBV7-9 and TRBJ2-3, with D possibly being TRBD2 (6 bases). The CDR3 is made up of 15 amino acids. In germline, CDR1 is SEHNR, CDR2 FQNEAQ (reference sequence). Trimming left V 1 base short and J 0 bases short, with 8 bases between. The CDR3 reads CASSLVAGSTDTQYF. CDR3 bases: TGTGCCAGCAGCTTAGTGGCGGGAAGCACAGATACGCAGTATTTT.

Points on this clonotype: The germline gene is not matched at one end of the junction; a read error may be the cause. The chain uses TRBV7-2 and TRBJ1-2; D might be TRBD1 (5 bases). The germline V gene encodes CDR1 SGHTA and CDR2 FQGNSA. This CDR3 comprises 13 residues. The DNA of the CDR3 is TGTGCCAGTAGCTTAGGACACAACTATGGCTACACCTTC. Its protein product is CASSLGHNYGYTF.

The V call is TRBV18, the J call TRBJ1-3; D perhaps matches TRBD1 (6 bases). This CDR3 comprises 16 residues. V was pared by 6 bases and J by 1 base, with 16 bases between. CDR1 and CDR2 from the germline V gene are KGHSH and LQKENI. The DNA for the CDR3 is TGTGCCAGCTCTCCGACGACAGGACCGTCTGGAAACACCATATATTTT. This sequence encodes CASSPTTGPSGNTIYF.

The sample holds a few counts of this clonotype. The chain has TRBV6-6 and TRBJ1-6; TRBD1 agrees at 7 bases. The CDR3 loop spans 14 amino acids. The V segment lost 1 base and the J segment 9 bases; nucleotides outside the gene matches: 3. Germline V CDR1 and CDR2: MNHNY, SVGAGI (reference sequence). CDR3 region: CASSYLGGTSPLHF. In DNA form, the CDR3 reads TGTGCCAGCAGTTACTTAGGGGGCACTTCACCCCTCCACTTT.

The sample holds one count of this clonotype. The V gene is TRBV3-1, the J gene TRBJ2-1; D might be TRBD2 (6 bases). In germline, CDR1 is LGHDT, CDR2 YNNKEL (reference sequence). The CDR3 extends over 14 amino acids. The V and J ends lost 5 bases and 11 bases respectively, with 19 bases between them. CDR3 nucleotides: TGTGCCAGCAGCTACGCCGTCCGGGGGAATAAGCAGTTCTTC. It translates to CASSYAVRGNKQFF.